The entry below gives a single TCR beta chain sequence along with its context. This sample is part of a study of blood T cell repertoires in COVID-19. The wider study: Spain, Italy and the United States supplied samples that represented acute and convalescent COVID-19. Sources were T cells, B-cell-depleted T cells, or PBMCs; the material itself was cDNA or gDNA.

J gave up 0 bases and V 7 bases, and 9 bases lay outside the gene matches. CDR3 length: 17 amino acids. Germline CDR1 LNHDA, CDR2 SQIVND (reference sequence). Under the authors' procedure: Estimates of nucleated cell counts were drawn from the amplification of reference gene primers. Generated by immunoSEQ multiplex PCR, the TCRdb table keeps only in-frame clones and is missing some. From that table come the V and J calls and clone size; the DNA was used to work out D and trimming. This table holds roughly 180,000 clones, about 85% found once. Donors were grouped by their self-reported clinical history.

Sequencing was performed on PBMCs or T cells enriched from blood (not recorded which). The rearrangement links TRBV19 to TRBJ2-2, with 9 bases aligning to TRBD2. The clonotype originates from a woman in her forties with acute COVID-19. The CDR3 DNA follows: TGTGCCAGTACTCCGGTGCTAGCGGGATCGAACACCGGGGAGCTGTTTTTT. This translates into CASTPVLAGSNTGELFF.